A selection of T cell receptor beta chains follows, all from one sample in a study of blood T cell repertoires in COVID-19. Method: immunoSEQ multiplex PCR; TCRdb's copy keeps in-frame clones and lacks some. The table has about 150,000 clones, roughly 80% seen once. The sequenced sample was peripheral blood. Receptors were obtained from an elderly woman with acute or convalescent COVID-19. Both conserved end residues are part of each CDR3. The order of the fields is clone size, J gene, D gene, V gene, CDR3 DNA, CDR3 protein. A D gene is named only where the DNA matches it firmly. The listing skips clone size in some rows; elsewhere it reads once, few, many or a size class.

NA,TRBJ1-2,TRBD1,TRBV30,TGTGCCTGGAGTGTAGAGGACAGGGTTACTGCGCATGGCTACACCTTC,CAWSVEDRVTAHGYTF
NA,TRBJ2-7,NA,TRBV4-3,TGCGCCAGCAGCCAAGTCTGGGACACTTACGAGCAGTACTTC,CASSQVWDTYEQYF
NA,TRBJ1-3,NA,TRBV14,TGTGCCAGCAGCCAAGATCAGGGTTTTGGAAACACCATATATTTT,CASSQDQGFGNTIYF
NA,TRBJ2-1,NA,TRBV11-2,TGTGCCAGCAGCTTCGGCAGGATTCCAATCAGGGAGCAGTTCTTC,CASSFGRIPIREQFF
once,TRBJ2-5,TRBD2,TRBV6-6,TGTGCCAGCAGTCACACCAGGGAGGGAGAGACCCAGTACTTC,CASSHTREGETQYF
NA,TRBJ1-1,TRBD1,TRBV19,TGTGCCACAACCGGGACAGCTAACACTGAAGCTTTCTTT,CATTGTANTEAFF
NA,TRBJ1-1,NA,TRBV19,TGTGCCAGTAGTATCCGGACAGTCAACACTGAAGCTTTCTTT,CASSIRTVNTEAFF
once,TRBJ1-1,TRBD1,TRBV28,TGTGCCAGCAGACCTCAGGGGGCGGGTGTGGCTTTCTTT,CASRPQGAGVAFF
NA,TRBJ2-2,TRBD2,TRBV6-1,TGTGCTAGCAGTGCCCACTGGGGGGGGAATAGCGGGAGCGGAACCGGGGAGCTGTTTTTT,CASSAHWGGNSGSGTGELFF
once,TRBJ1-1,NA,TRBV18,TGTGCCAGCTCCAGGAGTGATTCAGGGGAAGCTTTCTTT,CASSRSDSGEAFF
NA,TRBJ1-1,TRBD1,TRBV15,TGTGCCACCAGGCAGGGGGCCGACACTGAAGCTTTCTTT,CATRQGADTEAFF
many,TRBJ1-1,NA,TRBV11-2,TGTGCCAGCAGCCGATCAATGGCCAGGGAAGCTTTCTTT,CASSRSMAREAFF
NA,TRBJ1-3,NA,TRBV11-2,TGTGCCAGCAGCTTAGATCGTTTAAACACCATATATTTT,CASSLDRLNTIYF
NA,TRBJ1-5,TRBD1,TRBV6-2/TRBV6-3,TGTGCCAGCAGTTACTTGGGACAGGGGGCGAATCAGCCCCAGCATTTT,CASSYLGQGANQPQHF
NA,TRBJ1-6,NA,TRBV6-2/TRBV6-3,TGTGCCAGCAGCAACGGTAGGACTCCTACTTCACCCCTCCACTTT,CASSNGRTPTSPLHF
NA,TRBJ1-5,TRBD1,TRBV11-2,TGTGCCAGCAGCTCAGGGACAGATCAGCCCCAGCATTTT,CASSSGTDQPQHF
NA,TRBJ2-7,TRBD1,TRBV18,TGTGCCAGCTCACGCACAGGGGGCTCTTACGAGCAGTACTTC,CASSRTGGSYEQYF
NA,TRBJ2-6,TRBD1,TRBV7-6,TGTGCCAGCAGCTTAGAGCGGACAGGGGCTGGGGCCAACGTCCTGACTTTC,CASSLERTGAGANVLTF
NA,TRBJ2-5,NA,TRBV7-3,TGTGCCAGCGCGGGGCTGAACCTGGAGACCCAGTACTTC,CASAGLNLETQYF
NA,TRBJ1-1,TRBD1,TRBV30,TGTGCCTGGAGTGTTAGGGGGCTTGGGAACACTGAAGCTTTCTTT,CAWSVRGLGNTEAFF